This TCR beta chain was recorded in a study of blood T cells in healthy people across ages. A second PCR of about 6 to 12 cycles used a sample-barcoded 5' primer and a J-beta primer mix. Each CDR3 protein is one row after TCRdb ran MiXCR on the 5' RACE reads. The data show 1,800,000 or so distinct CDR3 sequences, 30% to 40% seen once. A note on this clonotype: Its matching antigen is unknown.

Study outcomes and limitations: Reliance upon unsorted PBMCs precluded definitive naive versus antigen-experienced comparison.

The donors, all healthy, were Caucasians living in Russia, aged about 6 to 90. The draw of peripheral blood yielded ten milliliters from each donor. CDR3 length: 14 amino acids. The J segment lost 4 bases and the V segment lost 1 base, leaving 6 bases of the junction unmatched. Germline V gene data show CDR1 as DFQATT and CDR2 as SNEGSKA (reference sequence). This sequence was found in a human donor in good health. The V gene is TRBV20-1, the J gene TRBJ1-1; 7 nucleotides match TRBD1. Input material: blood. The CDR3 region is CSARAPWDSTEAFF. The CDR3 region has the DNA TGCAGTGCTAGAGCGCCGTGGGACAGCACTGAAGCTTTCTTT.